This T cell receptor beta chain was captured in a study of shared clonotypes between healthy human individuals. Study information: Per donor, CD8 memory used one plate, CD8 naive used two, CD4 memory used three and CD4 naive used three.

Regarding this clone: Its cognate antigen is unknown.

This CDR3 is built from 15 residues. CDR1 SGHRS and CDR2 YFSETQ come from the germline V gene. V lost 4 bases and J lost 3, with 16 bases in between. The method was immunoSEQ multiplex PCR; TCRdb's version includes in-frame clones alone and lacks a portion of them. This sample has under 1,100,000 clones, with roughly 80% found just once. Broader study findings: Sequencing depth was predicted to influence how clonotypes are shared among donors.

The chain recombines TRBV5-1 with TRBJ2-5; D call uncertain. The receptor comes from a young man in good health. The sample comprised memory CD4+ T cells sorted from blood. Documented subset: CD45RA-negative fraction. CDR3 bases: TGCGCCAGCAGCGCCGGTTGGGGTCAGGAAGAGACCCAGTACTTC. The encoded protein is CASSAGWGQEETQYF.